What follows are 10 T cell receptor beta chains derived from one specimen sequenced in a study of siplizumab effects on memory and regulatory T cells. TCRdb keeps only in-frame clones here, not all; method: immunoSEQ multiplex PCR. The repertoire holds more than 75,000 clones, roughly 96% seen once, with less than 0.035% in the top ten. Sequencing input: naive CD4+ T cells sorted from blood. These receptors were collected from a human donor in good health.

V gene TRBV7-9 combines with J gene TRBJ2-5; 11 nucleotides match TRBD1. The V segment lost 2 bases and the J segment 5 bases; nucleotides outside the gene matches: 7. Germline V CDR1 and CDR2: SEHNR, FQNEAQ (reference sequence). The CDR3 covers 16 residues. The CDR3 DNA reads TGTGCCAGCAGCTTATTCGGGACAGGGGGTATTGAGACCCAGTACTTC. Translating gives CASSLFGTGGIETQYF.

The rearrangement joins TRBV7-9 to TRBJ2-7; 8 bases line up with TRBD1. Germline V gene sequence: CDR1 SEHNR, CDR2 FQNEAQ (reference sequence). This CDR3 region has 12 residues. Losses at the gene ends were 11 bases for V and 6 bases for J; bases not matched to a gene: 9. The CDR3 DNA is TGTGCCCGCCCCGGACAGGGTGTCGAGCAGTACTTC. Translation gives CARPGQGVEQYF.

The chain uses TRBV6-1 and TRBJ1-2; perhaps TRBD1 as D (5 bases). Germline CDR1 is MNHNS and CDR2 is SASEGT. The CDR3 is 15 amino acids. The V gene lost 5 bases and the J gene lost 5 bases, with 18 bases spanning the gap. CDR3 protein: CASSRPGIFSYGYTF. CDR3 in DNA: TGTGCCAGCAGTCGCCCAGGGATATTTAGTTATGGCTACACCTTC.

Only one count was recorded for this clone. The rearrangement links TRBV18 to TRBJ1-5; D ambiguous. This CDR3 region has 14 residues. The V gene lost 4 bases and the J gene lost 0 bases, with 7 bases spanning the gap. Germline values: CDR1 KGHSH, CDR2 LQKENI. This chain's CDR3 is CASSQDYSNQPQHF. In DNA form, the CDR3 reads TGTGCCAGCTCACAGGATTATAGCAATCAGCCCCAGCATTTT.

The genes are TRBV9 and TRBJ2-3; 8 nucleotides agree with TRBD2. The CDR3 is made up of 15 amino acids. Unmatched junction bases numbered 8, after V lost 0 bases and J lost 8 bases. Per germline, CDR1 SGDLS and CDR2 YYNGEE. CDR3: CASSVARGGQGTQYF. Here the CDR3 DNA reads TGTGCCAGCAGCGTAGCTCGGGGGGGCCAAGGTACGCAGTATTTT.

V and J are TRBV25-1 and TRBJ2-7, with 9 bases matching TRBD1. CDR1 and CDR2 from the germline V gene are MGHDK and SYGVNS. V dropped 4 bases and J dropped 4; count of bases not matched to a gene: 11. The CDR3 has 16 amino acids. The CDR3 DNA sequence: TGTGCCAGCAGTGTCCCCCGGACAGGGGAACCTTACGAGCAGTACTTC. Its translation: CASSVPRTGEPYEQYF.

This clone has a single count. The gene calls are TRBV7-9 and TRBJ2-7; weak D call: TRBD2 (6 bases). The germline V gene has CDR1 SEHNR and CDR2 FQNEAQ (reference sequence). The CDR3 totals 13 residues. Trimming removed 3 bases from V and 0 bases from J, with 6 bases in between. This CDR3 is CASSFGGSYEQYF. DNA for the CDR3: TGTGCCAGCAGCTTCGGGGGCTCCTACGAGCAGTACTTC. Variable domain in full (rest from reference TRBV7-9 and TRBJ2-7): DTGVSQNPRHKITKRGQNVTFRCDPISEHNRLYWYRQTLGQGPEFLTYFQNEAQLEKSRLLSDRFSAERPKGSFSTLEIQRTEQGDSAMYLCASSFGGSYEQYFGPGTRLTVT.

The rearrangement links TRBV6-1 to TRBJ1-4, with D unresolved. Germline-derived CDR1 and CDR2 are MNHNS and SASEGT. V was trimmed by 2 bases and J by 0 bases, leaving 7 bases between them. CDR3 length: 15 residues. The CDR3 is CASSELGTTNEKLFF. The CDR3 coding sequence is TGTGCCAGCAGTGAATTGGGGACAACTAATGAAAAACTGTTTTTT.

This clone showed up just once. The chain couples TRBV18 to TRBJ2-7; D is perhaps TRBD1 (6 bases). The germline V gene has CDR1 KGHSH and CDR2 LQKENI. V lost 4 bases to trimming and J lost 1 base, with 14 bases between them. The CDR3 totals 15 residues. The CDR3 reads CASSLGQSPSYEQYF. Here the CDR3 DNA reads TGTGCCAGCTCACTTGGACAGTCTCCTTCCTACGAGCAGTACTTC.

The chain joins TRBV7-2 to TRBJ2-1; D might be TRBD1 or TRBD2, each matching 5 bases. CDR3 length: 14 amino acids. Germline-derived CDR1 and CDR2 are SGHTA and FQGNSA. V was pared by 1 base and J by 4 bases, with 8 bases between. The CDR3 DNA reads TGTGCCAGCAGCTTAGGTGGGGGTTACAATGAGCAGTTCTTC. It is translated as CASSLGGGYNEQFF.